Listed here are 9 T cell receptor beta chains from one sample, sequenced in a study of blood T cell repertoires in COVID-19. Produced via immunoSEQ multiplex PCR; TCRdb's table is partial and in-frame only. The sample includes approximately 110,000 clones, around 90% of them seen just once. Sequencing was performed on peripheral blood. The receptors originated from a woman aged 45-59 years with active or convalescent COVID-19.

The CDR3 loop is CASSFLSDSRWEKLFF. Written as DNA, the CDR3 is TGTGCCAGCAGCTTTCTATCGGACTCCCGCTGGGAAAAACTGTTTTTT. The chain recombines TRBV7-2 with TRBJ1-4; D is unresolved. Germline V gene sequence: CDR1 SGHTA, CDR2 FQGNSA. This CDR3 contains 16 residues. V lost 3 bases, J lost 8 bases, and 19 bases lay in between. Drawing the rest from reference TRBV7-2 and TRBJ1-4, the complete variable domain is GAGVSQSPSNKVTEKGKDVELRCDPISGHTALYWYRQSLGQGLEFLIYFQGNSAPDKSGLPSDRFSAERTGGSVSTLTIQRTQQEDSAVYLCASSFLSDSRWEKLFFGSGTQLSVL.

J is TRBJ1-1 and V is TRBV7-6; TRBD1 aligns across 7 bases. Germline values: CDR1 SGHVS, CDR2 FNYEAQ. This CDR3 contains 15 residues. Losses at the gene ends were 1 base for V and 6 bases for J; bases not matched to a gene: 8. CDR3 in DNA: TGTGCCAGCAGCTTAGATAGCGGACAGGTCTCTGAAGCTTTCTTT. It is translated as CASSLDSGQVSEAFF.

CDR3 sequence: CASSGQWADGNTIYF. The CDR3 nucleotides are TGTGCCAGCAGTGGTCAATGGGCTGACGGAAACACCATATATTTT. The V and J genes are TRBV28 and TRBJ1-3; no clear D gene. The germline CDR1 and CDR2 sequences are MDHEN and SYDVKM. V lost 5 bases and J 4 bases, leaving 15 bases between the germline ends. CDR3 length: 15 amino acids.

J is TRBJ1-4 and V is TRBV6-5; 11 bases match TRBD1. The V and J ends lost 10 bases and 6 bases, in that order; junction bases with no gene match: 4. Per germline, CDR1 MNHEY and CDR2 SVGAGI. The CDR3 has 13 amino acids. The CDR3 region is CATGDRGDEKLFF. The CDR3 coding sequence is TGTGCCACAGGGGACAGGGGGGATGAAAAACTGTTTTTT.

DNA for the CDR3: TGTGCCAGCCGAATTGGTCCGTCGGGGGACCAGTACTTC. Translation gives CASRIGPSGDQYF. This chain joins TRBV2 and TRBJ2-5; possible D gene TRBD2, 6 bases. Germline lookup yields CDR1 SNHLY and CDR2 FYNNEI. V gave up 8 bases and J gave up 10 bases, with 20 bases separating them. The CDR3 totals 13 residues.

The chain carries TRBV3-1 (or the pseudogene TRBV3-2) and TRBJ1-1; the D gene is possibly TRBD1 (6 bases). The CDR3 is made up of 12 amino acids. Between the trimmed V and J ends, which lost 1 base and 11 bases, there was a span of 11 bases. Germline V gene data show CDR1 as LGHDT and CDR2 as YNNKEL (reference sequence). CDR3 protein: CASSQGYRAAFF. The CDR3 coding sequence is TGTGCCAGCAGCCAAGGGTACAGGGCGGCTTTCTTT.

CDR3 bases: TGTGCCACCAGTAGGACTAGCGGGAGTGTCTATGAGCAGTTCTTC. Protein product: CATSRTSGSVYEQFF. The rearrangement links TRBV15 to TRBJ2-1; 13 bases map to TRBD2. Germline V lookup: CDR1 LNHNV, CDR2 YYDKDF (reference sequence). V shed 6 bases, J shed 8 bases, and the junction held 7 bases outside the gene matches. The CDR3 extends over 15 amino acids.

The rearrangement uses TRBV28 and TRBJ1-4; 7 bases line up with TRBD1. Germline assignment: CDR1 MDHEN and CDR2 SYDVKM. V dropped 3 bases and J dropped 8; count of bases not matched to a gene: 6. The CDR3 sequence is 14 residues long. The CDR3 reads CASSFGTVNEKLFF. In DNA, the CDR3 is TGTGCCAGCAGTTTTGGGACAGTGAACGAAAAACTGTTTTTT.

This rearrangement joins TRBV7-2 to TRBJ2-1; TRBD2 aligns across 11 bases. Trimming removed 6 bases from V and 11 bases from J; junction bases left unmatched: 12. The CDR3 spans 15 residues. The germline V gene encodes CDR1 SGHTA and CDR2 FQGNSA. For the CDR3, the DNA is TGTGCCAGCAGAAAGCCCGGGACTAGCGGAACAAAGCAGTTCTTC. Protein: CASRKPGTSGTKQFF.